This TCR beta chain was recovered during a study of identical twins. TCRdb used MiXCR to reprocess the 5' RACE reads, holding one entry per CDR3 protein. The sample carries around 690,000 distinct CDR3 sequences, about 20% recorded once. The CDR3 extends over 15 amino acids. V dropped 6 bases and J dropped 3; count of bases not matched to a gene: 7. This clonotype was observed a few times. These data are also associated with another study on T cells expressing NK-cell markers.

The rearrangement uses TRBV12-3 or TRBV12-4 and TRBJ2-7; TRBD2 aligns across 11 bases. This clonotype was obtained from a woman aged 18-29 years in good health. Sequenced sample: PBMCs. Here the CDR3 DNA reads TGTGCCAGCAGCACCCGACTAGCGGGACTCTACGAGCAGTACTTC. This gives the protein CASSTRLAGLYEQYF.